Below, one TCR beta chain is given with its context. This record belongs to a study of blood T cell repertoires in COVID-19. For the study at large: The origin of the acute and convalescent COVID-19 samples was the United States, Italy and Spain.

The CDR3 loop spans 12 amino acids. V was shortened by 3 bases and J by 8 bases, with 8 bases between the two germline ends. Germline loops: CDR1 GTSNPN, CDR2 SVGIG (reference sequence). Original data processing: It was from reference gene primer amplification that nucleated cell counts were estimated. Produced via immunoSEQ multiplex PCR; TCRdb's table is partial and in-frame only. V, J and clone size were drawn from that table, and D and trimming were deduced from the DNA. The sample holds 60,000 or so clones, 76% seen once. The chain uses TRBV30 and TRBJ1-6, with TRBD1 as a possible D gene (5 bases). Specimen: peripheral blood. The TCR sequence derives from a woman in her 50s with active or convalescent COVID-19. DNA of the CDR3: TGTGCCTGGAGCAAGGGGTATTCACCCCTCCACTTT. Its protein product is CAWSKGYSPLHF.